Detailed here is one T cell receptor (beta chain). The antigen remains undetermined. The record originates from a study of cytomegalovirus exposure and HLA in healthy donors. PCR was performed using 60 Vbeta and 13 Jbeta primers. Sequencing was performed with immunoSEQ multiplex PCR; in TCRdb, only in-frame clones are kept and a portion is missing. Of 120,000 to 150,000 clones in the sample, more than 70% were seen once. Whole-study findings and limits: Another analysis was done later, and it associated approximately 17,000 TCR beta sequences with HLA alleles at 0.05 false discovery rate.

CDR3 length: 16 residues. This receptor was identified in a man aged 35-49 years in good health and CMV-seronegative. V and J are TRBV12-1 and TRBJ2-2; the table's D call of TRBD2 was not tested on the DNA. TRBV12-1 counts as a pseudogene. Sequenced input: PBMCs. CDR3 sequence reads: CASSSGGLARTGELFF. CDR3 sequence (DNA): TGTGCCAGCAGCTCTGGGGGACTAGCGCGCACCGGGGAGCTGTTTTTT.